Listed here are 30 T cell receptor beta chains from one sample, sequenced in a study of cytomegalovirus exposure and HLA in healthy donors. Produced via immunoSEQ multiplex PCR; TCRdb's table is partial and in-frame only. Among 330,000 or so clones, more than 80% were seen once, and the ten largest hold over 0.8%. Specimen: PBMCs. The receptors stem from a woman aged 18-29 years in good health and CMV-seronegative.

Written as DNA, the CDR3 is TGTGCCAGCAGCGCGAGCGGGAGGGAGGGTACGCAGTATTTT. This codes for CASSASGREGTQYF. The chain links TRBV9 to TRBJ2-3; 10 nucleotides agree with TRBD2. This CDR3 contains 14 residues. Trimming cost V 3 bases and J 8 bases; bases outside gene matches: 6. Per germline, CDR1 SGDLS and CDR2 YYNGEE. The full variable domain, with the rest looked up from reference TRBV9 and TRBJ2-3, is DSGVTQTPKHLITATGQRVTLRCSPRSGDLSVYWYQQSLDQGLQFLIQYYNGEERAKGNILERFSAQQFPDLHSELNLSSLELGDSALYFCASSASGREGTQYFGPGTRLTVL.

The chain employs TRBV27 and TRBJ2-7; TRBD1 is a possible D gene (5 bases). Trimming removed 5 bases at V and 4 bases at J, with 18 bases between. The CDR3 consists of 15 residues. CDR1 is MNHEY and CDR2 is SMNVEV in the germline V gene (reference sequence). CDR3: CASSLRWGTSYEQYF. The DNA for the CDR3 is TGTGCCAGCAGTCTGCGGTGGGGCACGTCGTACGAGCAGTACTTC.

This clone has a single count. The chain couples TRBV28 to TRBJ1-1, with 9 positions matching TRBD1. V dropped 5 bases and J dropped 7; count of bases not matched to a gene: 5. CDR3 length: 13 amino acids. The germline V gene has CDR1 MDHEN and CDR2 SYDVKM. The CDR3 DNA follows: TGTGCCAGCAGTCCGACAGGGGGATATGAAGCTTTCTTT. The encoded protein is CASSPTGGYEAFF.

This chain links TRBV4-2 with TRBJ1-5; D not resolved. Germline lookup yields CDR1 LGHNA and CDR2 YNFKEQ. The CDR3 contains 15 residues. The germline V and J ends were trimmed by 0 bases and 2 bases, with 8 bases remaining between them. CDR3 DNA: TGTGCCAGCAGCCAAGAAGAGGGCGGCAATCAGCCCCAGCATTTT. Translated: CASSQEEGGNQPQHF.

This clone was seen once. The chain carries TRBV6-5 and TRBJ2-7; possibly TRBD2 for D (5 bases). This CDR3 is built from 11 residues. The V and J ends lost 6 bases and 9 bases respectively, with 12 bases between them. Germline V gene sequence: CDR1 MNHEY, CDR2 SVGAGI. CDR3 sequence: CASSLGELQYF. The CDR3 bases are TGTGCCAGCAGCCTTGGGGAGCTGCAGTACTTC.

This chain links TRBV10-3 with TRBJ1-2; 7 bases line up with TRBD1. Germline V gene data show CDR1 as ENHRY and CDR2 as SYGVKD. The CDR3 sequence is 13 residues long. J lost 3 bases, V lost 2 bases, and 0 bases had no gene match. The CDR3 coding sequence is TGTGCCATCAGTGAGGGGACAGACTATGGCTACACCTTC. Amino acid sequence: CAISEGTDYGYTF.

The V call is TRBV5-1, the J call TRBJ2-5; D is perhaps TRBD2 (5 bases). The V and J ends lost 0 bases and 5 bases respectively, with 17 bases between them. Germline lookup yields CDR1 SGHRS and CDR2 YFSETQ. This CDR3 is built from 16 residues. In DNA, the CDR3 is TGCGCCAGCAGCTTGGGGGCTGTAGGGAGTGGGGAGACCCAGTACTTC. Its translation is CASSLGAVGSGETQYF.

The chain uses TRBV7-3 and TRBJ2-2, with TRBD2 matching over 9 bases. Unmatched junction bases numbered 6, after V lost 1 base and J lost 6 bases. CDR1 is SGHTA, CDR2 FQGTGA, per germline. The CDR3 has 16 residues. This CDR3 reads CASSLSWTSDPGELFF. The CDR3 nucleotides are TGTGCCAGCAGCTTAAGTTGGACTAGCGATCCCGGGGAGCTGTTTTTT.

In its sample, this clone was seen once. This chain uses TRBV9 with TRBJ1-2; 8 bases fit TRBD1. Germline V gene lookup returns CDR1 SGDLS and CDR2 YYNGEE. V was clipped by 0 bases and J by 4 bases; unmatched bases: 8. The CDR3 runs to 16 residues. CDR3 in DNA: TGTGCCAGCAGCGTAGCTGGTTCAGGGGGCGGCTATGGCTACACCTTC. Protein sequence: CASSVAGSGGGYGYTF. The entire variable domain, with the rest obtained from reference TRBV9 and TRBJ1-2, is as follows: DSGVTQTPKHLITATGQRVTLRCSPRSGDLSVYWYQQSLDQGLQFLIQYYNGEERAKGNILERFSAQQFPDLHSELNLSSLELGDSALYFCASSVAGSGGGYGYTFGSGTRLTVV.

This clone was recorded a few times. The gene calls are TRBV7-2 and TRBJ2-5; 11 bases fit TRBD2. The germline gives CDR1 SGHTA, CDR2 FQGNSA. V lost 6 bases, J lost 4 bases, and 10 bases stayed unmatched. This CDR3 region has 16 residues. The CDR3 sequence is CASSLNSGRAGETQYF. The CDR3 DNA follows: TGTGCCAGCAGTTTAAATAGCGGGAGGGCTGGAGAGACCCAGTACTTC.

The rearrangement uses TRBV5-6 and TRBJ2-6; unclear D gene. V gave up 4 bases and J gave up 4 bases, with 12 bases separating them. Germline lookup yields CDR1 SGHDT and CDR2 YYEEEE. This CDR3 contains 15 residues. DNA for the CDR3: TGTGCCAGCAGCCCCGCTAGGCGAGGGGCCAACGTCCTGACTTTC. Translating it yields CASSPARRGANVLTF.

V and J are TRBV7-8 and TRBJ1-2, with TRBD1 matching 9 bases. This CDR3 is built from 13 residues. Germline V gene sequence: CDR1 SGHVS, CDR2 FQNEAQ. Trimming at V came to 2 bases and at J to 13 bases, leaving 8 bases not matched to a gene. This CDR3 is CASSLNAGTGTTF. CDR3 nucleotides: TGTGCCAGCAGCTTAAACGCCGGGACAGGGACCACCTTC. The full variable domain, with the rest looked up from reference TRBV7-8 and TRBJ1-2, is GAGVSQSPRYKVAKRGQDVALRCDPISGHVSLFWYQQALGQGPEFLTYFQNEAQLDKSGLPSDRFFAERPEGSVSTLKIQRTQQEDSAVYLCASSLNAGTGTTFGSGTRLTVV.

Notes on this clone: Other DNA sequences in this specimen translate into the identical CDR3. The V gene is TRBV4-3, the J gene TRBJ2-5, with 7 bases that match TRBD2. Germline values: CDR1 LGHNA, CDR2 YSLEER. The CDR3 length is 15 residues. The J segment lost 2 bases and the V segment lost 0 bases, leaving 3 bases of the junction unmatched. CDR3 sequence: CASSQDGGLQETQYF. The CDR3 nucleotides read TGCGCCAGCAGCCAAGATGGGGGACTACAAGAGACCCAGTACTTC.

The gene calls are TRBV28 and TRBJ2-7; tentative D call: TRBD2 (6 bases). The CDR3 loop spans 15 amino acids. Germline V lookup: CDR1 MDHEN, CDR2 SYDVKM. Deletions cut 6 bases from V and 4 bases from J, with 19 bases between. As DNA, the CDR3 is TGTGCCAGCAGGGATACTTGGGACGGAGGGTACGAGCAGTACTTC. As protein: CASRDTWDGGYEQYF.

The rearrangement joins TRBV18 to TRBJ2-5; TRBD2 matches at 13 bases. Germline V gene lookup returns CDR1 KGHSH and CDR2 LQKENI. The trim removed 3 bases at V and 4 bases at J, leaving 2 bases unmatched. This CDR3 comprises 15 residues. CDR3 nucleotide sequence: TGTGCCAGCTCACCTGGGACTAGCGGGACAGAGACCCAGTACTTC. It translates to CASSPGTSGTETQYF.

Of note for this clone: Other DNA sequences of this sample code for an identical CDR3. This chain links TRBV4-1 with TRBJ2-7, with TRBD2 matching over 10 bases. Losses at the gene ends were 4 bases for V and 4 bases for J; bases not matched to a gene: 7. The CDR3 totals 15 residues. Germline CDR1 MGHRA, CDR2 YSYEKL. The CDR3 nucleotides are TGCGCCAGCAGCCCGATAGCGGGAGGAACGTACGAGCAGTACTTC. Its translation is CASSPIAGGTYEQYF.

The chain carries TRBV11-2 and TRBJ2-1; no definite D call. The germline V and J ends were trimmed by 5 bases and 2 bases, with 13 bases remaining between them. Germline CDR1 is SGHAT and CDR2 is FQNNGV. CDR3 length: 15 amino acids. For the CDR3, the DNA is TGTGCCAGCAGCCCAGAGGAGCTAACCTACAATGAGCAGTTCTTC. It specifies CASSPEELTYNEQFF.

This sequence joins TRBV11-1 and TRBJ1-1, with D possibly being TRBD1 (5 bases). V gave up 7 bases and J gave up 5 bases, with 5 bases separating them. Germline CDR1 SGHAT, CDR2 FQDESV (reference sequence). This CDR3 is built from 10 residues. CDR3 residues: CASKGTEAFF. Here the CDR3 DNA reads TGTGCCAGCAAGGGGACTGAAGCTTTCTTT.

The table lists this clone with many counts. The chain combines TRBV10-2 with TRBJ2-5; tentative D call: TRBD2 (6 bases). Looked up from germline, CDR1 is WSHSY and CDR2 is SAAADI. Trimming removed 7 bases from V and 4 bases from J, with 16 bases in between. This CDR3 contains 14 residues. The CDR3 is CASTGPEGGETQYF. CDR3 nucleotides: TGCGCCAGCACAGGACCGGAGGGAGGAGAGACCCAGTACTTC.

This clone was found once. The genes are TRBV29-1 and TRBJ2-7; tentative D call: TRBD1 (6 bases). Per the germline V gene, CDR1 is SQVTM and CDR2 is ANQGSEA. Trimming left V 6 bases short and J 7 bases short, with 16 bases between. This CDR3 contains 12 residues. The CDR3 coding sequence is TGCAGCGTGAGATTGGGGGCTCGGGAGCAGTACTTC. This gives the protein CSVRLGAREQYF.

The rearrangement joins TRBV28 to TRBJ2-5; no definite D call. Trimming pared 3 bases from V and 5 bases from J, leaving 7 bases between. CDR3 size: 12 residues. The germline gives CDR1 MDHEN, CDR2 SYDVKM. CDR3 nucleotide sequence: TGTGCCAGCAGTTTGTCTTTGGAGACCCAGTACTTC. It codes for CASSLSLETQYF.

The gene calls are TRBV6-1 and TRBJ2-7; D gene uncertain. The CDR3 has 11 amino acids. Germline CDR1 MNHNS, CDR2 SASEGT. V lost 7 bases and J lost 5, with 9 bases in between. The CDR3 bases are TGTGCCAGCACGATGGTAGACGAGCAGTACTTC. Translated: CASTMVDEQYF.

V is TRBV18 and J is TRBJ2-1; TRBD2 matches 14 bases. Trimming took 0 bases from V and 7 from J; bases not matched to a gene: 8. The CDR3 runs 18 residues. CDR1 and CDR2 (germline): KGHSH, LQKENI. This chain's CDR3 is CASSPPVTSGRAGNEQFF. Written as DNA, the CDR3 is TGTGCCAGCTCACCACCCGTGACTAGCGGGAGGGCCGGTAATGAGCAGTTCTTC.

The rearrangement links TRBV7-3 to TRBJ1-2; 7 bases line up with TRBD1. With V trimmed by 2 bases and J by 3 bases, 12 bases remained unmatched. This CDR3 contains 17 residues. From germline, CDR1 is SGHTA and CDR2 FQGTGA. The CDR3 DNA sequence: TGTGCCAGCAGCTTATCCGGGACAGTCAGGGACCACTATGGCTACACCTTC. This codes for CASSLSGTVRDHYGYTF.

J is TRBJ1-1 and V is TRBV7-3, with D unresolved. CDR1 and CDR2 from the germline V gene are SGHTA and FQGTGA. Between the trimmed V and J ends, which lost 1 base and 2 bases, there was a span of 11 bases. This CDR3 is 15 amino acids long. Here the CDR3 DNA reads TGTGCCAGCAGCTTAATGTGGCAGGCTAACACTGAAGCTTTCTTT. Its translation is CASSLMWQANTEAFF. The full variable domain, in which reference TRBV7-3 and TRBJ1-1 provide the parts outside the CDR3, is GAGVSQTPSNKVTEKGKYVELRCDPISGHTALYWYRQSLGQGPEFLIYFQGTGAADDSGLPNDRFFAVRPEGSVSTLKIQRTERGDSAVYLCASSLMWQANTEAFFGQGTRLTVV.

The gene calls are TRBV9 and TRBJ2-7; 8 positions agree with TRBD2. CDR1 is SGDLS, CDR2 YYNGEE, per germline. J lost 4 bases, V lost 3 bases, and 9 bases had no gene match. The CDR3 runs to 15 residues. In DNA, the CDR3 is TGTGCCAGCAGCGCGGCCCCGACTAGCGAATACGAGCAGTACTTC. It is translated as CASSAAPTSEYEQYF.

V gene TRBV28 combines with J gene TRBJ2-7; 7 bases line up with TRBD1. The CDR3 contains 15 residues. V lost 2 bases, J lost 0 bases, and 4 bases stayed unmatched. Germline V lookup: CDR1 MDHEN, CDR2 SYDVKM. Written as DNA, the CDR3 is TGTGCCAGCAGTTTAGGGACAGTTATCTCCTACGAGCAGTACTTC. It codes for CASSLGTVISYEQYF.

The chain combines TRBV6-6 with TRBJ1-5, with 12 nucleotides matching TRBD1. The CDR3 length is 16 residues. Germline lookup yields CDR1 MNHNY and CDR2 SVGAGI (reference sequence). The ends lost 8 bases at V and 5 bases at J; junction bases unmatched: 10. The CDR3 loop reads CASSSRDRGHDQPQHF. The CDR3 bases are TGTGCCAGCTCGTCAAGGGACAGGGGGCACGATCAGCCCCAGCATTTT.

The chain employs TRBV2 and TRBJ1-2; perhaps TRBD1 as D (6 bases). V shed 4 bases and J shed 7 bases, with 13 bases lying between them. The CDR3 has 13 amino acids. Germline V CDR1 and CDR2: SNHLY, FYNNEI. The CDR3 is CASSGGQGAGYTF. CDR3 bases: TGTGCCAGCAGTGGGGGGCAGGGTGCTGGCTACACCTTC.

The V and J genes are TRBV30 and TRBJ1-2, with 7 bases lining up with TRBD1. The length of the CDR3 is 13 residues. V lost 2 bases to trimming and J lost 8 bases; unmatched junction nucleotides: 8. Per the germline V gene, CDR1 is GTSNPN and CDR2 is SVGIG (reference sequence). The CDR3 is CAWSIEGAEGYTF. The DNA of the CDR3 is TGTGCCTGGAGTATCGAGGGGGCGGAGGGCTACACCTTC.